The clone carrying this TCR beta chain was seen only a few times. Sequence at one end of the junction differs from germline and may be a read error. Per the germline V gene, CDR1 is MGHRA and CDR2 is YSYEKL. The CDR3 runs 18 residues. Time point indicated: newly diagnosed GD, antithyroid drugs for less than 3 months. The TCR library was prepared using RNA isolated from PBMCs. These data belong to a study of regulatory T cells in long-lasting Graves disease. Library construction for TCR beta used iRepertoire HTBI primers and Arm-PCR of CDR3 regions. TCRdb reprocessed the multiplex PCR reads with MiXCR, giving one entry per CDR3 protein. The repertoire consists of 400,000 to 500,000 distinct CDR3 sequences, with approximately 15% occurring once and the leading ten covering approximately 17%. These same data were also listed under a study on T cells in Graves' hyperthyroidism and ophthalmopathy. According to that study: On the basis of clinical symptoms, serum thyroxine and TRAb, thyroid ultrasound and orbital computed tomography, diagnoses were made. Most thyroid clonotypes that were expanded above 0.001 also turned up in blood.

Source: peripheral blood mononuclear cells (PBMCs), taken at new diagnosis, from a patient treated with antithyroid drugs. This receptor was obtained from a woman in her forties or fifties with Graves disease. The rearrangement links TRBV4-1 to TRBJ2-1, with TRBD2 identical over 11 bases. The DNA for the CDR3 is TGTGCCAGCAGCTCCGGGACTAGCGGCCAAGGCTCCTACAATGAGCAGTTCTTC. Protein: CASSSGTSGQGSYNEQFF.